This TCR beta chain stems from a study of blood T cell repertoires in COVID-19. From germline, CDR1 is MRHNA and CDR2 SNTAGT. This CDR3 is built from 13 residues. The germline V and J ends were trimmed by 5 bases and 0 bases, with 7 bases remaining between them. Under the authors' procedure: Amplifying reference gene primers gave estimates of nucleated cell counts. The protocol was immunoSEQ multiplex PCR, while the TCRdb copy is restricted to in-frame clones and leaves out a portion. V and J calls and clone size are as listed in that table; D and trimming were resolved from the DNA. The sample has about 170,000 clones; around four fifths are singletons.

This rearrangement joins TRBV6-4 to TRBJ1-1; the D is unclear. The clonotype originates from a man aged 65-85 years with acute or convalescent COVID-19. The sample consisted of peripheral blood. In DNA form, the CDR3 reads TGTGCCAGCAGTCTAGGTCTGAACACTGAAGCTTTCTTT. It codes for CASSLGLNTEAFF.